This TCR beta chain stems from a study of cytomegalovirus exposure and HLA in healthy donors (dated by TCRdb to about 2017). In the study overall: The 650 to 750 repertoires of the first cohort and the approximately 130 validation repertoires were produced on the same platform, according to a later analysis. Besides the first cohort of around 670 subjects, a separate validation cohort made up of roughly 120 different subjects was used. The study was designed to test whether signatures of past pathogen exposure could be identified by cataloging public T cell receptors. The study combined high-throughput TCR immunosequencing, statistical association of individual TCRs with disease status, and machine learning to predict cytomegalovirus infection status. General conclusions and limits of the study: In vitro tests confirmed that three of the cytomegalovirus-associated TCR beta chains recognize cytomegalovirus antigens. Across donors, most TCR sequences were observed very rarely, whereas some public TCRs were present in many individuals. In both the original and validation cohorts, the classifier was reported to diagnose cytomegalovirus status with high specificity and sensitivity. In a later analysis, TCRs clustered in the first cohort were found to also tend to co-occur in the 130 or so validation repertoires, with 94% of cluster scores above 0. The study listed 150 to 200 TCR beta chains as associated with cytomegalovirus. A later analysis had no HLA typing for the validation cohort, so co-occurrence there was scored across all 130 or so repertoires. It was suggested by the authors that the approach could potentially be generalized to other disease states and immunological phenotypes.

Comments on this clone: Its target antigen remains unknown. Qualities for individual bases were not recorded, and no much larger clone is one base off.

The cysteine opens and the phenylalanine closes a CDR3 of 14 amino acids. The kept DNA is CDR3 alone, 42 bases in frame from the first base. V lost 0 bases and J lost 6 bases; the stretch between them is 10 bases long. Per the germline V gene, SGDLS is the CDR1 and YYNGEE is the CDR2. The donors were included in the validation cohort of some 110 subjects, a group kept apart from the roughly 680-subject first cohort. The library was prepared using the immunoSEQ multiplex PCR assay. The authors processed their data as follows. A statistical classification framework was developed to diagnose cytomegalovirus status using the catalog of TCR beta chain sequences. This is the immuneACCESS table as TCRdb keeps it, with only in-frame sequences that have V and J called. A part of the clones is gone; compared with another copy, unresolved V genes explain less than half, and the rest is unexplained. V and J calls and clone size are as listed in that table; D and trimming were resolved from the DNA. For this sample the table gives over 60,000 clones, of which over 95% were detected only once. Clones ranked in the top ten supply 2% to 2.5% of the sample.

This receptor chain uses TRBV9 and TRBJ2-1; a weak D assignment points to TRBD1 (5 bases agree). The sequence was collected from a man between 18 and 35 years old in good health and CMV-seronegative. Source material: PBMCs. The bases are TGTGCCAGCAGCGTAGCTCAGGGAATCAATGAGCAGTTCTTC. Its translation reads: CASSVAQGINEQFF. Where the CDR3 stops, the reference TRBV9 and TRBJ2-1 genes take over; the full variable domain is DSGVTQTPKHLITATGQRVTLRCSPRSGDLSVYWYQQSLDQGLQFLIQYYNGEERAKGNILERFSAQQFPDLHSELNLSSLELGDSALYFCASSVAQGINEQFFGPGTRLTVL.